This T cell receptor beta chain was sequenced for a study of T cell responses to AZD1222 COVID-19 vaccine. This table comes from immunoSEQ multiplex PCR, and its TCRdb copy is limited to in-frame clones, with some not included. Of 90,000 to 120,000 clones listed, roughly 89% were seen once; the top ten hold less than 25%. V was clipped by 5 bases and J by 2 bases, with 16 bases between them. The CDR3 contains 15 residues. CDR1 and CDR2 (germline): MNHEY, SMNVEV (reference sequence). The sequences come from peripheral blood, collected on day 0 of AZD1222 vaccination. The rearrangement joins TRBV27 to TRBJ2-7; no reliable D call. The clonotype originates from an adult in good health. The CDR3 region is CASSRPGLLTYEQYF. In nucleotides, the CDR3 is TGTGCCAGCAGTAGGCCCGGCCTACTCACCTACGAGCAGTACTTC.